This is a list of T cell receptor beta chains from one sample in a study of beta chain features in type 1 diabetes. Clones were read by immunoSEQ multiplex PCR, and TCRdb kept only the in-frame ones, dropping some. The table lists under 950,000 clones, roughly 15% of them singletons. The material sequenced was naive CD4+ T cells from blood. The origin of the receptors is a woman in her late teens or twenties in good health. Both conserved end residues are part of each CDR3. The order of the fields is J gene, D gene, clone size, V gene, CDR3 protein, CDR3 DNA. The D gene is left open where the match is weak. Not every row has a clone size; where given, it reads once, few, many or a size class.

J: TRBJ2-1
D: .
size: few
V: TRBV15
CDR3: CATSRRNGNEQFF
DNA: TGTGCCACCAGCAGACGAAACGGCAATGAGCAGTTCTTC

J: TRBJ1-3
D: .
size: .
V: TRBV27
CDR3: CASSPRQRSGNTIYF
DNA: TGTGCCAGCAGCCCGAGACAGCGATCTGGAAACACCATATATTTT

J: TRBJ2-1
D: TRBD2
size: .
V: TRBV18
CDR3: CASSPRTSGSLEQFF
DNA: TGTGCCAGCTCACCTAGGACTAGCGGGAGCCTCGAGCAGTTCTTC

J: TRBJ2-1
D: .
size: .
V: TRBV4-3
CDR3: CASSQVWENSYNEQFF
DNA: TGCGCCAGCAGCCAAGTTTGGGAGAACTCCTACAATGAGCAGTTCTTC

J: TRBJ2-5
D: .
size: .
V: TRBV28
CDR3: CASSFPPGSAQYF
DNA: TGTGCCAGCAGTTTCCCCCCTGGATCGGCCCAGTACTTC

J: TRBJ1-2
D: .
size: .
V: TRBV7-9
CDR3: CASSLTENYGYTF
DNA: TGTGCCAGCAGCTTGACAGAAAACTATGGCTACACCTTC

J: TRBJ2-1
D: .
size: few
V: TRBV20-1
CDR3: CSATRNEQFF
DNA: TGCAGTGCTACTAGGAATGAGCAGTTCTTC

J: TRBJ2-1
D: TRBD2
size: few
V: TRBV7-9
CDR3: CASSPSGSSYNEQFF
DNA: TGTGCCAGCAGCCCTAGCGGGAGCTCCTACAATGAGCAGTTCTTC

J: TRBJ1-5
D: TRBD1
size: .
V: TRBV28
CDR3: CASNTGARDQPQHF
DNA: TGTGCCAGCAACACAGGGGCCAGGGATCAGCCCCAGCATTTT

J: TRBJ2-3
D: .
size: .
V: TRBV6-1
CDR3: CASSEAGGGMGDTQYF
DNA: TGTGCCAGCAGTGAAGCTGGGGGCGGGATGGGGGATACGCAGTATTTT

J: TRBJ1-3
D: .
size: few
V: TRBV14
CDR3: CASSLTSSGNTIYF
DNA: TGTGCCAGCAGCCTTACAAGCTCTGGAAACACCATATATTTT

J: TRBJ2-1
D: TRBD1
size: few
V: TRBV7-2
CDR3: CASSFQTGGDEQFF
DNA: TGTGCCAGCAGCTTTCAAACAGGGGGCGATGAGCAGTTCTTC

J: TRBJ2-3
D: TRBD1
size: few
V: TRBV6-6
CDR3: CASSYPGQGHTDTQYF
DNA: TGTGCCAGCAGTTACCCGGGACAGGGACACACAGATACGCAGTATTTT

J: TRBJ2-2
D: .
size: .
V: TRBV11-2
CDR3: CASSQFIDGTTGELFF
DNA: TGTGCCAGCAGCCAGTTCATAGACGGGACCACCGGGGAGCTGTTTTTT

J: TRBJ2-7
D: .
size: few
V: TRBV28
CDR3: CASSGSLYEQYF
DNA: TGTGCCAGCAGCGGGAGTCTGTACGAGCAGTACTTC

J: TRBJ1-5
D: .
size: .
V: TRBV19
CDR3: CASSIDRYNQPQHF
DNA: TGTGCCAGTAGTATAGACAGATACAATCAGCCCCAGCATTTT

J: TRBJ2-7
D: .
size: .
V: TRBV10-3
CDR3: CAISVIRRREGGYEQYF
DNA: TGTGCCATCAGTGTTATCCGCCGGAGGGAGGGGGGCTACGAGCAGTACTTC

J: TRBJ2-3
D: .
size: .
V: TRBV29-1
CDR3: CSVDLSTDTQYF
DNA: TGCAGCGTTGATCTGAGCACAGATACGCAGTATTTT

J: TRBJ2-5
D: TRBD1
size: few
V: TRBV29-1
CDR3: CSVEGGQRQETQYF
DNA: TGCAGCGTTGAAGGGGGACAGCGTCAAGAGACCCAGTACTTC

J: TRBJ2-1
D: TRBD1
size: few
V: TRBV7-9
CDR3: CASSGIRGLGEQFF
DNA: TGTGCCAGCAGCGGCATCAGGGGGCTAGGTGAGCAGTTCTTC

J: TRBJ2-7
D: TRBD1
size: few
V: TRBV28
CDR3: CASSYSGTGYEQYF
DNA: TGTGCCAGCAGTTACTCCGGGACAGGTTACGAGCAGTACTTC

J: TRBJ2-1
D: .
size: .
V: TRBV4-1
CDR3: CASSQGGQRYYNEQFF
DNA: TGCGCCAGCAGCCAAGGGGGGCAGCGTTACTACAATGAGCAGTTCTTC

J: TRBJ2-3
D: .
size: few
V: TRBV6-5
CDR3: CASSTRDTQYF
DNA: TGTGCCAGCAGTACCCGTGATACGCAGTATTTT

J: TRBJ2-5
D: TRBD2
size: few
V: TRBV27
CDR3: CASSLSPRLAPGRTQYF
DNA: TGTGCCAGCAGTTTATCTCCTCGACTAGCTCCTGGTCGGACCCAGTACTTC

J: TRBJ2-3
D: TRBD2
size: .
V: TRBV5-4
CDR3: CASSSGLGPSTDTQYF
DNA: TGTGCCAGCAGCTCCGGACTAGGCCCTAGCACAGATACGCAGTATTTT

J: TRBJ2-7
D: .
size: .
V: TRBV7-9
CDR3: CASSSRLGGRYEQYF
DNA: TGTGCCAGCAGCTCCCGACTAGGCGGCCGCTACGAGCAGTACTTC

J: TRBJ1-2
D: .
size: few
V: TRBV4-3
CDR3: CASSQPRRGSRGGGYTF
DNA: TGCGCCAGCAGCCAACCCCGACGGGGCAGCCGGGGAGGCGGCTACACCTTC

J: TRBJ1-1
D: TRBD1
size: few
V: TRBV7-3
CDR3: CASRGQENTEAFF
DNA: TGTGCCTCACGCGGACAGGAGAACACTGAAGCTTTCTTT

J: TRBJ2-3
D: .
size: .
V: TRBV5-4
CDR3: CASSSTADTQYF
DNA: TGTGCCAGCAGCTCGACAGCAGATACGCAGTATTTT

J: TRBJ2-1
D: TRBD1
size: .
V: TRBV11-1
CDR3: CASSLTGKHNEQFF
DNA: TGTGCCAGCAGCTTGACAGGGAAGCACAATGAGCAGTTCTTC

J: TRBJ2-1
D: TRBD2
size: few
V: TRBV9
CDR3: CASSVGGTSGVRFF
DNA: TGTGCCAGCAGCGTAGGAGGAACTAGCGGAGTCCGCTTCTTC

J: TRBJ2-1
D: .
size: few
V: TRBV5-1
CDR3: CASSAGAPTIYNEQFF
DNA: TGCGCCAGCTCGGCGGGGGCCCCTACTATCTACAATGAGCAGTTCTTC

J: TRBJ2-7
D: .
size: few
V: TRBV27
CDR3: CASTRIGGDYEQYF
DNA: TGTGCCAGCACCCGAATAGGGGGTGACTACGAGCAGTACTTC

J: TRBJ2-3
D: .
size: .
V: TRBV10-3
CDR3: CAISEGGGTDTQYF
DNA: TGTGCCATCAGTGAGGGGGGAGGCACAGATACGCAGTATTTT

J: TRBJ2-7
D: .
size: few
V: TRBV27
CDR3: CASGTQGWGPYEQYF
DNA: TGTGCCAGCGGAACGCAGGGGTGGGGTCCGTACGAGCAGTACTTC

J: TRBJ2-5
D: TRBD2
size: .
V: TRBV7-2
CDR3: CASSLALAGVFRETQYF
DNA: TGTGCCAGCAGCTTAGCCCTAGCGGGAGTGTTCAGAGAGACCCAGTACTTC

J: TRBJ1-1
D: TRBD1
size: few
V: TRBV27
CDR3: CASRGQGTGTEAFF
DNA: TGTGCCAGCAGAGGACAGGGTACGGGCACTGAAGCTTTCTTT

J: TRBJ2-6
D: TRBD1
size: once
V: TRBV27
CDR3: CASSHVQGMSGANVLTF
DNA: TGTGCCAGCAGCCACGTACAGGGGATGTCTGGGGCCAACGTCCTGACTTTC

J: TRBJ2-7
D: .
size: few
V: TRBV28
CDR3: CASSFDPSAYEQYF
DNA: TGTGCCAGCAGTTTTGATCCCAGCGCCTACGAGCAGTACTTC

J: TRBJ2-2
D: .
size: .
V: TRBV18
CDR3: CASSPPGTGELFF
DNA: TGTGCCAGCTCACCTCCCGGGACCGGGGAGCTGTTTTTT

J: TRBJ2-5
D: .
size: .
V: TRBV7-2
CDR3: CASSFGGLAETQYF
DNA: TGTGCCAGCAGCTTCGGGGGTTTGGCGGAGACCCAGTACTTC

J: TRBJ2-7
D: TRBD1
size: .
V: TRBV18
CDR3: CASSPYRGGQSNEQYF
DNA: TGTGCCAGCTCACCCTACCGTGGGGGACAGAGTAACGAGCAGTACTTC

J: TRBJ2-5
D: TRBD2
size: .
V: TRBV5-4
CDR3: CASSQGLAGVGETQYF
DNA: TGTGCCAGCAGCCAGGGACTAGCGGGAGTCGGGGAGACCCAGTACTTC

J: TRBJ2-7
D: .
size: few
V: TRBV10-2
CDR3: CASQLDQSGTAFYEQYF
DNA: TGCGCCAGCCAGTTGGACCAGAGCGGGACAGCCTTTTACGAGCAGTACTTC

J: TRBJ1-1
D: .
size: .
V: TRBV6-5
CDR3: CASTYGRNTEAFF
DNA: TGTGCCAGCACCTACGGGAGGAACACTGAAGCTTTCTTT

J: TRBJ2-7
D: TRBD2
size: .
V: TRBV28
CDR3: CASRTSGDNEQYF
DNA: TGTGCCAGCCGGACTAGCGGGGATAACGAGCAGTACTTC